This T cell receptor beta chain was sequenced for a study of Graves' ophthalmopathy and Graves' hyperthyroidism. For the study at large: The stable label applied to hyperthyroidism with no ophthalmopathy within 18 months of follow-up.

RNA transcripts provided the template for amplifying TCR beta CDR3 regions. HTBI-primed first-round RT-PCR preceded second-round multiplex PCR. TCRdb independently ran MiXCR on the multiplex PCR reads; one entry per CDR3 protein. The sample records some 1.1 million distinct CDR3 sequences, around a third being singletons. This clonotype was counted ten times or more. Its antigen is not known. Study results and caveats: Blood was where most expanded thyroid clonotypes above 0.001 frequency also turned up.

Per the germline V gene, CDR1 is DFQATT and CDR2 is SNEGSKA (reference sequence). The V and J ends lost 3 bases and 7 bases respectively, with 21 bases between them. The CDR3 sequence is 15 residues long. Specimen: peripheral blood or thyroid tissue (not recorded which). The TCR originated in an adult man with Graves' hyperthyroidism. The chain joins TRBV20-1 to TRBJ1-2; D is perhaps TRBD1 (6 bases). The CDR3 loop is CSARQTGEYVSGYTF. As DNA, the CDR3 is TGCAGTGCTAGGCAGACAGGCGAGTATGTGTCTGGCTACACCTTC.